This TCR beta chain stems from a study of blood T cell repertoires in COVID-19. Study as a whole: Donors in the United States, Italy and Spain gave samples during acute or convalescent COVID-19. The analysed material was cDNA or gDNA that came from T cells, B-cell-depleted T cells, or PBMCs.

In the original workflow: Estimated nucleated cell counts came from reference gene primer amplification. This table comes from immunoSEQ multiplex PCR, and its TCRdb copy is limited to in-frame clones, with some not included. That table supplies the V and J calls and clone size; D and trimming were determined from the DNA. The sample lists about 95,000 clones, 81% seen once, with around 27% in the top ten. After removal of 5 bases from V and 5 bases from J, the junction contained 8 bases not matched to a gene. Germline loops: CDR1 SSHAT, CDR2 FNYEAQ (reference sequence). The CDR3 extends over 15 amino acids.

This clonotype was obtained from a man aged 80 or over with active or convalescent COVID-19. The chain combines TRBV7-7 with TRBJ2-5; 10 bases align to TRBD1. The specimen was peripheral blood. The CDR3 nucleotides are TGTGCCAGCAGCGCTGGGACAGGGGCCGCCGAGACCCAGTACTTC. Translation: CASSAGTGAAETQYF.